Presented here are 17 T cell receptor beta chains from one specimen sequenced in a study of blood T cell repertoires in COVID-19. Sequenced by immunoSEQ multiplex PCR; TCRdb stores in-frame clones only, minus some. The data show about 230,000 clones, approximately 84% seen once. The sample comprised PBMCs or T cells enriched from blood (not recorded which). Receptors were obtained from a man aged 60 to 69 who had recovered from COVID-19.

This clone was counted a single time. The chain combines TRBV29-1 with TRBJ1-1, with 7 bases that match TRBD1. Trimming took 7 bases from V and 6 from J; bases not matched to a gene: 8. CDR1 is SQVTM and CDR2 is ANQGSEA in the germline V gene. CDR3 size: 12 residues. The CDR3 region has the DNA TGCAGCGCCCGACAGGGTGGGGCTGAAGCTTTCTTT. Protein sequence: CSARQGGAEAFF.

This CDR3 reads CASEYRGNYGYTF. CDR3 DNA sequence: TGTGCCAGCGAATACAGGGGGAACTATGGCTACACCTTC. The genes are TRBV2 and TRBJ1-2, with TRBD1 matching 8 bases. The CDR3 has 13 residues. V gave up 8 bases and J gave up 2 bases; unmatched junction bases: 4. Per germline, CDR1 SNHLY and CDR2 FYNNEI.

This sequence joins TRBV7-8 and TRBJ1-1; TRBD1 might be the D (5 bases). This CDR3 has 16 amino acids. Trimming took 5 bases from V and 3 from J, leaving 19 bases between them. Germline values: CDR1 SGHVS, CDR2 FQNEAQ. The CDR3 coding sequence is TGTGCCAGCAGCCGAGGGCGGGGGATGGAGTACACTGAAGCTTTCTTT. The encoded protein is CASSRGRGMEYTEAFF.

In its sample, this clone was seen once. The CDR3 sequence is CSARLTDYEQYF. CDR3 DNA sequence: TGCAGCGCGAGGTTGACAGATTACGAGCAGTACTTC. The chain recombines TRBV29-1 with TRBJ2-7; D may be TRBD1 (5 bases). Germline lookup yields CDR1 SQVTM and CDR2 ANQGSEA. The V gene lost 7 bases and the J gene lost 4 bases, with 14 bases spanning the gap. This CDR3 has 12 amino acids.

This clone was seen a few times. J is TRBJ2-7 and V is TRBV12-3 or TRBV12-4; D is unresolved. The CDR3 is made up of 12 amino acids. V dropped 5 bases and J dropped 7 bases, with 12 bases sitting between them. CDR3 sequence: CASSEAPQEQYF. For the CDR3, the DNA is TGTGCCAGCAGTGAGGCGCCCCAGGAGCAGTACTTC.

V and J are TRBV11-3 and TRBJ2-5, with 7 bases identical to TRBD2. Losses at the gene ends were 1 base for V and 4 bases for J; bases not matched to a gene: 3. The CDR3 runs 14 residues. Germline V CDR1 and CDR2: SGHNT, YENEEA. CDR3: CASSLAPSGETQYF. CDR3 DNA: TGTGCCAGCAGCTTAGCGCCTAGCGGAGAGACCCAGTACTTC.

The chain is built from TRBV7-9 and TRBJ1-2; D remains unclear. The CDR3 has 13 residues. From germline, CDR1 is SEHNR and CDR2 FQNEAQ (reference sequence). V shed 6 bases and J shed 4 bases, with 12 bases lying between them. CDR3 sequence (DNA): TGTGCCAGCAGTCCAACAGAGATCTATGGCTACACCTTC. Translated: CASSPTEIYGYTF.

This clone has a single count. The rearrangement uses TRBV7-3 and TRBJ2-7; D unclear. The V end lost 7 bases, the J end lost 7 bases, and 11 bases lay between the germline ends. The CDR3 has 11 amino acids. Germline CDR1 and CDR2: SGHTA and FQGTGA. CDR3 loop: CASTLTSEQYF. The DNA of the CDR3 is TGTGCCAGCACCCTTACTTCGGAGCAGTACTTC.

The chain uses TRBV2 and TRBJ1-1, with TRBD1 matching over 10 bases. The CDR3 is 16 amino acids. Per the germline V gene, CDR1 is SNHLY and CDR2 is FYNNEI. V dropped 6 bases and J dropped 0; count of bases not matched to a gene: 7. The CDR3 here is CASRGQGIGMNTEAFF. The CDR3 nucleotides are TGTGCCAGCAGGGGACAGGGGATCGGGATGAACACTGAAGCTTTCTTT. Full variable domain (missing parts from reference TRBV2 and TRBJ1-1): EPEVTQTPSHQVTQMGQEVILRCVPISNHLYFYWYRQILGQKVEFLVSFYNNEISEKSEIFDDQFSVERPDGSNFTLKIRSTKLEDSAMYFCASRGQGIGMNTEAFFGQGTRLTVV.

This chain connects TRBV4-3 to TRBJ1-4, with 7 bases matching TRBD1. J was trimmed by 3 bases and V by 4 bases; bases with no gene match: 5. This CDR3 contains 15 residues. CDR1 and CDR2 from the germline V gene are LGHNA and YSLEER. The CDR3 here is CASSRTQGSNEKLFF. Written as DNA, the CDR3 is TGCGCCAGCAGCCGAACACAGGGGTCTAATGAAAAACTGTTTTTT.

The chain carries TRBV10-3 and TRBJ2-1; 10 nucleotides line up with TRBD2. V shed 6 bases and J 2 bases; nucleotides not matched to a gene: 4. This CDR3 comprises 15 residues. Germline V gene data show CDR1 as ENHRY and CDR2 as SYGVKD. The CDR3 coding sequence is TGTGCCATCAGCGCTAGCGGGGGAACCTACAATGAGCAGTTCTTC. This sequence encodes CAISASGGTYNEQFF.

The rearrangement uses TRBV12-3 or TRBV12-4 and TRBJ1-4; D is ambiguous. This CDR3 has 13 residues. V lost 1 base, J lost 8 bases, and 8 bases lay in between. The CDR3 sequence is CASSLGSREKLFF. CDR3 in DNA: TGTGCCAGCAGTTTAGGGAGTCGGGAAAAACTGTTTTTT.

The chain links TRBV7-9 to TRBJ2-2, with TRBD1 identical over 8 bases. The CDR3 totals 13 residues. CDR1 is SEHNR and CDR2 is FQNEAQ in the germline V gene (reference sequence). The V and J ends lost 7 bases and 7 bases, in that order; junction bases with no gene match: 5. The CDR3 DNA reads as TGTGCCAGCACCAAGACAGGGGACGGGGAGCTGTTTTTT. Translating it yields CASTKTGDGELFF.

As to this clone: This sample also contains other DNA sequences that code for the same CDR3. The rearrangement links TRBV6-6 to TRBJ2-3; 14 bases line up with TRBD2. The germline gives CDR1 MNHNY, CDR2 SVGAGI (reference sequence). CDR3 size: 16 residues. With V trimmed by 6 bases and J by 1 base, 3 bases remained unmatched. The CDR3 nucleotides are TGTGCCAGCAGCCGGGGACTAGCGGGGGGCACAGATACGCAGTATTTT. Translated, it gives CASSRGLAGGTDTQYF.

The chain employs TRBV6-5 and TRBJ1-2; possible D gene TRBD1, 5 bases. The CDR3 is 13 amino acids. V gave up 5 bases and J gave up 6 bases, with 13 bases separating them. Per the germline V gene, CDR1 is MNHEY and CDR2 is SVGAGI. The CDR3, as DNA: TGTGCCAGCAGTCCCAGGGTTGGGGATGGCTACACCTTC. Residues: CASSPRVGDGYTF.

The chain combines TRBV30 with TRBJ2-2; TRBD2 might be the D (5 bases). Deletions cut 8 bases from V and 1 base from J, with 11 bases between. Germline assignment: CDR1 GTSNPN and CDR2 SVGIG (reference sequence). The CDR3 covers 13 residues. Here the CDR3 reads CAGLAGNTGELFF. The CDR3 nucleotides are TGTGCCGGACTGGCGGGGAACACCGGGGAGCTGTTTTTT.

This sequence joins TRBV2 and TRBJ1-2; no firm D call. This CDR3 comprises 13 residues. CDR1 and CDR2 (germline): SNHLY, FYNNEI. Between the trimmed V and J ends, which lost 3 bases and 7 bases, there was a span of 12 bases. The CDR3 sequence: CASSDQVSGGYTF. CDR3 coding DNA: TGTGCCAGCAGTGACCAGGTATCAGGTGGCTACACCTTC.